This T cell receptor (beta chain) stems from a study of T cell repertoires in cytomegalovirus infection (dated by TCRdb to between 2018 and 2021). Study-wide context: Alongside well-studied HLA-B-restricted epitopes, the peptide stimulations were aimed at recently identified HLA-C-restricted CMV epitopes, whose presentation resists viral immunomodulation. Because public TCR beta signatures pointed to carriage of CMV infection together with the matching HLA type, the HLA type of each donor mattered for the analysis. The investigation overall reported the following: Cumulative frequency of public TCR beta family members discriminated carriers of CMV infection plus the relevant HLA type in this cohort and an independent roughly 340-donor cohort. The ex vivo response was dominated by HLA-C-restricted CMV-specific TCR beta clonotypes, which also provided the single most frequent clonotype in two of eight donors.

The treatment or condition label on this specimen signifies: in vitro stimulation with specific CMV peptide epitopes to enrich CMV-specific T cells. Reads for this sample came from an Illumina HiSeq 1500. TCRdb itself trimmed the public reads at Q25 with fastp, ran MiXCR and retained productive beta chains. Rows with a matching CDR3 protein are joined into one entry that keeps the most common DNA and genes. For this sample the table gives about 900,000 distinct CDR3 sequences, of which roughly 30% were detected only once. The top ten clones comprise 10% to 15% of the sample. In the case of this clonotype: The target of this receptor is not known. One base away there is no much larger clone; base qualities are not given.

The germline V and J ends show losses of 7 bases and 1 base respectively, and no gene match explains 5 bases of the junction. From the germline V gene, CDR1 is SQVTM and CDR2 is ANQGSEA. The CDR3 runs 13 residues from the cysteine to the phenylalanine. The kept DNA is CDR3 alone, 39 bases in frame from the first base. Sequencing used cultured CD8+ T cells from PBMCs, obtained from culture after CMV antigen stimulation. This chain joins TRBV29-1 to TRBJ2-3, and 7 junctional nucleotides match TRBD1. The clonotype originates from a human donor in good health (CMV status not recorded). Some clones in this sample may be carry-over from other donors' samples. The DNA reads as follows: TGCAGCGAGAGAGGACAGGGCACAGATACGCAGTATTTT. Translation gives CSERGQGTDTQYF.